Listed below are T cell receptor beta chains from one sample, sequenced in a study of cytomegalovirus exposure and HLA in healthy donors. Sequenced by immunoSEQ multiplex PCR; TCRdb stores in-frame clones only, minus some. The table lists 130,000 or so clones, roughly 74% of them singletons. Sequenced material: PBMCs. All receptors derive from a male donor in good health and CMV-seronegative. Both conserved end residues are part of each CDR3. A D gene is named only where the DNA matches it firmly. Not every row has a clone size; where given, it reads once, few, many or a size class.

clone size: NA; CDR3 length: 14; V gene: TRBV6-1; D gene: TRBD2; J gene: TRBJ2-7; CDR3 protein: CASRRDYSSYEQYF; CDR3 DNA: TGTGCCAGCAGACGGGACTACAGCTCCTACGAGCAGTACTTC
clone size: NA; CDR3 length: 16; V gene: TRBV27; D gene: NA; J gene: TRBJ2-7; CDR3 protein: CASSLSAPGLGYEQYF; CDR3 DNA: TGTGCCAGCAGTTTATCGGCGCCAGGGCTGGGCTACGAGCAGTACTTC
clone size: NA; CDR3 length: 16; V gene: TRBV2; D gene: TRBD2; J gene: TRBJ2-1; CDR3 protein: CASSETSWLADNEQFF; CDR3 DNA: TGTGCCAGCAGTGAAACGTCTTGGCTAGCGGACAATGAGCAGTTCTTC
clone size: NA; CDR3 length: 16; V gene: TRBV30; D gene: TRBD2; J gene: TRBJ2-1; CDR3 protein: CAWSSAPAGVYNEQFF; CDR3 DNA: TGTGCCTGGAGTTCCGCCCCAGCGGGAGTTTACAATGAGCAGTTCTTC
clone size: NA; CDR3 length: 14; V gene: TRBV7-2; D gene: NA; J gene: TRBJ1-1; CDR3 protein: CASSLSGSVTEAFF; CDR3 DNA: TGTGCCAGCAGCTTATCGGGGAGTGTCACTGAAGCTTTCTTT
clone size: NA; CDR3 length: 17; V gene: TRBV5-6; D gene: TRBD2; J gene: TRBJ2-5; CDR3 protein: CASSLAGVAGGKETQYF; CDR3 DNA: TGTGCCAGCAGCTTGGCCGGGGTAGCGGGGGGCAAAGAGACCCAGTACTTC
clone size: few; CDR3 length: 16; V gene: TRBV5-4; D gene: TRBD2; J gene: TRBJ2-1; CDR3 protein: CASSGLAGLSYNEQFF; CDR3 DNA: TGTGCCAGCAGCGGACTAGCGGGTCTTTCCTACAATGAGCAGTTCTTC
clone size: NA; CDR3 length: 13; V gene: TRBV7-2; D gene: NA; J gene: TRBJ1-2; CDR3 protein: CASGRQAYYGYTF; CDR3 DNA: TGTGCCAGCGGGAGGCAGGCGTACTATGGCTACACCTTC
clone size: NA; CDR3 length: 15; V gene: TRBV7-3; D gene: TRBD1; J gene: TRBJ1-1; CDR3 protein: CASSSEQGAPAEAFF; CDR3 DNA: TGTGCCAGCAGCTCCGAACAGGGGGCGCCGGCTGAAGCTTTCTTT
clone size: once; CDR3 length: 13; V gene: TRBV6-5; D gene: NA; J gene: TRBJ1-5; CDR3 protein: CASRTGSNQPQHF; CDR3 DNA: TGTGCCAGCAGAACAGGGTCCAACCAGCCCCAGCATTTT
clone size: NA; CDR3 length: 13; V gene: TRBV28; D gene: NA; J gene: TRBJ2-2; CDR3 protein: CASSPRSDGELFF; CDR3 DNA: TGTGCCAGCAGTCCGAGGTCCGACGGGGAGCTGTTTTTT
clone size: NA; CDR3 length: 13; V gene: TRBV18; D gene: NA; J gene: TRBJ2-7; CDR3 protein: CASSSGSSYEQYF; CDR3 DNA: TGTGCCAGCTCATCAGGGTCCTCCTACGAGCAGTACTTC
clone size: few; CDR3 length: 13; V gene: TRBV7-3; D gene: NA; J gene: TRBJ1-1; CDR3 protein: CASSLGGSTEAFF; CDR3 DNA: TGTGCCAGCAGTCTCGGGGGGAGCACTGAAGCTTTCTTT
clone size: NA; CDR3 length: 15; V gene: TRBV6-6; D gene: NA; J gene: TRBJ1-5; CDR3 protein: CASSSSGPINQPQHF; CDR3 DNA: TGTGCCAGCAGTTCCAGCGGCCCGATCAATCAGCCCCAGCATTTT
clone size: NA; CDR3 length: 15; V gene: TRBV27; D gene: TRBD2; J gene: TRBJ2-7; CDR3 protein: CASSSTGTNSYEQYF; CDR3 DNA: TGTGCCAGCAGTTCAACCGGGACTAACTCCTACGAGCAGTACTTC
clone size: NA; CDR3 length: 10; V gene: TRBV29-1; D gene: NA; J gene: TRBJ1-1; CDR3 protein: CSVRDSEAFF; CDR3 DNA: TGCAGCGTTCGCGACTCTGAAGCTTTCTTT
clone size: NA; CDR3 length: 17; V gene: TRBV28; D gene: TRBD1; J gene: TRBJ1-5; CDR3 protein: CASRTGTGKGSNQPQHF; CDR3 DNA: TGTGCCAGCAGAACCGGGACAGGGAAGGGGAGCAATCAGCCCCAGCATTTT
clone size: NA; CDR3 length: 15; V gene: TRBV5-4; D gene: TRBD1; J gene: TRBJ1-4; CDR3 protein: CASSLEGQSNEKLFF; CDR3 DNA: TGTGCCAGCAGCTTGGAGGGACAGAGTAATGAAAAACTGTTTTTT
clone size: NA; CDR3 length: 19; V gene: TRBV4-3; D gene: NA; J gene: TRBJ2-1; CDR3 protein: CASSPSERAGPPRRNEQFF; CDR3 DNA: TGCGCCAGCAGCCCCTCCGAGCGAGCGGGCCCTCCACGGAGGAATGAGCAGTTCTTC
clone size: NA; CDR3 length: 15; V gene: TRBV5-4; D gene: NA; J gene: TRBJ2-5; CDR3 protein: CASSLPEAGLKTQYF; CDR3 DNA: TGTGCCAGCAGCTTGCCGGAGGCGGGATTGAAGACCCAGTACTTC
clone size: NA; CDR3 length: 15; V gene: TRBV9; D gene: TRBD1; J gene: TRBJ1-2; CDR3 protein: CASSALDDRGRGYTF; CDR3 DNA: TGTGCCAGCAGCGCCCTAGATGACAGGGGGAGAGGCTACACCTTC
clone size: few; CDR3 length: 17; V gene: TRBV7-2; D gene: TRBD1; J gene: TRBJ1-3; CDR3 protein: CASSPRQGKRAGNTIYF; CDR3 DNA: TGTGCCAGCAGCCCCCGACAGGGGAAGAGGGCTGGAAACACCATATATTTT
clone size: NA; CDR3 length: 13; V gene: TRBV7-6; D gene: NA; J gene: TRBJ2-7; CDR3 protein: CASSLQAGYEQYF; CDR3 DNA: TGTGCCAGCAGCTTGCAGGCGGGCTACGAGCAGTACTTC
clone size: NA; CDR3 length: 11; V gene: TRBV29-1; D gene: TRBD1; J gene: TRBJ1-2; CDR3 protein: CSVEGTGGYTF; CDR3 DNA: TGCAGCGTTGAAGGGACAGGGGGCTACACCTTC
clone size: NA; CDR3 length: 16; V gene: TRBV6-6; D gene: NA; J gene: TRBJ1-1; CDR3 protein: CASRPPGTRGDTEAFF; CDR3 DNA: TGTGCCAGCCGTCCCCCAGGGACGCGGGGAGATACTGAAGCTTTCTTT
clone size: NA; CDR3 length: 15; V gene: TRBV11-2; D gene: TRBD2; J gene: TRBJ2-3; CDR3 protein: CASSPSTSATDTQYF; CDR3 DNA: TGTGCCAGCAGCCCATCTACTAGCGCCACAGATACGCAGTATTTT